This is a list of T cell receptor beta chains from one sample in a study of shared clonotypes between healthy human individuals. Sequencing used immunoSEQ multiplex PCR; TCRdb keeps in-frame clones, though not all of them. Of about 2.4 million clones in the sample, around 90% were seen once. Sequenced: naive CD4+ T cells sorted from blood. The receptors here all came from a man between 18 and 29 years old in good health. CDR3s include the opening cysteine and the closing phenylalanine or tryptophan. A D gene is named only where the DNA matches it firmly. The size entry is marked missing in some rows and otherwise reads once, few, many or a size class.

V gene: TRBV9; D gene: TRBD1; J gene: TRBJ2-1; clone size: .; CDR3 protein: CASSRTTGAPSNEQFF; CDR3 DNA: TGTGCCAGCAGCCGCACAACAGGGGCCCCCTCAAACGAGCAGTTCTTC
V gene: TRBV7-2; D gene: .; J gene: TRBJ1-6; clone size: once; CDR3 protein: CASSLARTGGSSYNSPLHF; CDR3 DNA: TGTGCCAGCAGCTTAGCCCGGACCGGGGGGAGCTCCTATAATTCACCCCTCCACTTT
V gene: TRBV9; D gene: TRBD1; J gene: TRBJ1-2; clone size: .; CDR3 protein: CASSERQGRGGYTF; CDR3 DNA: TGTGCCAGCAGCGAGCGACAGGGGAGAGGTGGCTACACCTTC
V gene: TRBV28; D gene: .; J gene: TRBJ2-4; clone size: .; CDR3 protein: CASSWAGMGAKNIQYF; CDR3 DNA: TGTGCCAGCAGTTGGGCAGGGATGGGGGCCAAAAACATTCAGTACTTC
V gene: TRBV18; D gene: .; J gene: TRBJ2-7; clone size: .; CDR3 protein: CASSPLGDEQYF; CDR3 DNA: TGTGCCAGCTCACCACTGGGGGACGAGCAGTACTTC
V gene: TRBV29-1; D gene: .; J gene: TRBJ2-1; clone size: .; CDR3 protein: CSVVPGASGSYNEQFF; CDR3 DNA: TGCAGCGTTGTACCCGGTGCTTCGGGCTCCTACAATGAGCAGTTCTTC
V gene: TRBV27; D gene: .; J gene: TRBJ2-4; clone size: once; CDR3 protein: CASSATLLAKNIQYF; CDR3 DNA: TGTGCCAGCAGTGCCACTCTTTTAGCCAAAAACATTCAGTACTTC
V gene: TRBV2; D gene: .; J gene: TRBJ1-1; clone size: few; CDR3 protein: CASSTLLYTEAFF; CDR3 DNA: TGTGCCAGCAGCACTCTTCTCTACACTGAAGCTTTCTTT
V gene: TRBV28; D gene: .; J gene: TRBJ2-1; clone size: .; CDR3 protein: CASGGAREQFF; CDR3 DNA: TGTGCCAGCGGAGGGGCCAGGGAGCAGTTCTTC
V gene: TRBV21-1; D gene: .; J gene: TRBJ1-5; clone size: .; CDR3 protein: CASSKDPQPQHF; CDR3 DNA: TGTGCCAGCAGCAAAGACCCCCAGCCCCAGCATTTT
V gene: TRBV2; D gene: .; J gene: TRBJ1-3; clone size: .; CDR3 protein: CASRPGVSGNTIYF; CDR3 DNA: TGTGCCAGCAGACCAGGGGTCTCTGGAAACACCATATATTTT
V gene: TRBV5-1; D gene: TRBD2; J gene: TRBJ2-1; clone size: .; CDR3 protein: CASSSGTSGERKQFF; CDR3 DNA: TGCGCCAGCAGCTCCGGGACTAGCGGGGAGCGGAAGCAGTTCTTC
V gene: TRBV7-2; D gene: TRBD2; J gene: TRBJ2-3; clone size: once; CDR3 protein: CASSLAGRGGGTDTQYF; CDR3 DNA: TGTGCCAGCAGCCTAGCGGGGAGGGGGGGTGGCACAGATACGCAGTATTTT
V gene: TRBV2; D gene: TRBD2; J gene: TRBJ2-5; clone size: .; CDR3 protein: CASSEDSGRAGETQYF; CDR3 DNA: TGTGCCAGCAGTGAGGACAGCGGGAGGGCCGGGGAGACCCAGTACTTC
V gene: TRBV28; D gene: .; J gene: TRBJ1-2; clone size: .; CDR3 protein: CASRGFPYGYTF; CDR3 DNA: TGTGCCAGCAGGGGATTCCCGTATGGCTACACCTTC
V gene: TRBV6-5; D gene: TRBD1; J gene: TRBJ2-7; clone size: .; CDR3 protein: CASSYRDRGRYEQYF; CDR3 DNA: TGTGCCAGCAGTTACCGGGACAGGGGGCGGTACGAGCAGTACTTC
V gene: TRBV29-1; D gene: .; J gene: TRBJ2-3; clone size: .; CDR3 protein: CSVDRFADTQYF; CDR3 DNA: TGCAGCGTTGATAGGTTCGCAGATACGCAGTATTTT
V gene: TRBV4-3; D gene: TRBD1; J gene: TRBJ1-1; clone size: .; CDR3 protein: CASSQAPASEQGMNTEAFF; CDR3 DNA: TGCGCCAGCAGCCAAGCGCCAGCCTCGGAACAGGGGATGAACACTGAAGCTTTCTTT
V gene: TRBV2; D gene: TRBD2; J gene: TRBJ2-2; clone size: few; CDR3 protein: CASSFSGTSTGELFF; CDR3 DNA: TGTGCCAGCAGTTTTTCCGGGACTAGTACCGGGGAGCTGTTTTTT
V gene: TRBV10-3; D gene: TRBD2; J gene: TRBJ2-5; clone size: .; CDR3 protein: CAISESGLAGNQETQYF; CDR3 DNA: TGTGCCATCAGTGAGTCAGGACTAGCGGGGAACCAAGAGACCCAGTACTTC
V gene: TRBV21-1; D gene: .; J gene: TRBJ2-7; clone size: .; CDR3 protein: CASSKARRTGPYEQYF; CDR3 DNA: TGTGCCAGCAGCAAAGCGCGAAGGACAGGACCCTATGAGCAGTACTTC
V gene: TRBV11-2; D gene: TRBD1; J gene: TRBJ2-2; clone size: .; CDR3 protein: CASSSRTGTTNTGELFF; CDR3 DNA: TGTGCCAGCAGCTCCAGGACAGGAACGACGAACACCGGGGAGCTGTTTTTT
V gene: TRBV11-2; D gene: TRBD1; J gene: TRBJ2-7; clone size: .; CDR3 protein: CASSSGTGAYEQYF; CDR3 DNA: TGTGCCAGCAGCTCCGGGACAGGGGCTTACGAGCAGTACTTC
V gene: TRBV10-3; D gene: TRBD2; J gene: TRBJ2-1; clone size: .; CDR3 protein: CAISDGTSGRISEQFF; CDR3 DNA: TGTGCCATCAGTGATGGGACTAGCGGGAGGATTAGTGAGCAGTTCTTC
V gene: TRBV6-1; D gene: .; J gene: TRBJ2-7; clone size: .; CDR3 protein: CASSWGRGSYEQYF; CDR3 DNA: TGTGCCAGCAGTTGGGGGAGGGGGTCCTACGAGCAGTACTTC
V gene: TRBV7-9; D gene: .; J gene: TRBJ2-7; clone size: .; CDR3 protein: CASSLFMGGEQYF; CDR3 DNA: TGTGCCAGCAGCTTGTTTATGGGAGGCGAGCAGTACTTC
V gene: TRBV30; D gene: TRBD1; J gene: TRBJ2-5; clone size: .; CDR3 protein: CAWSAGQGGETQYF; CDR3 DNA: TGTGCCTGGAGTGCCGGACAGGGTGGAGAGACCCAGTACTTC
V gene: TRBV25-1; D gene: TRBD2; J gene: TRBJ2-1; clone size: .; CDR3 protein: CASSEAVGGGRNYNEQFF; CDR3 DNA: TGTGCCAGCAGTGAAGCAGTGGGAGGCGGGAGGAACTACAATGAGCAGTTCTTC
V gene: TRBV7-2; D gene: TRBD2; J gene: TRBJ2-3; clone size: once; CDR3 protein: CASSPGTSGSGTDTQYF; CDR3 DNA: TGTGCCAGCAGCCCAGGGACTAGCGGGAGTGGAACAGATACGCAGTATTTT
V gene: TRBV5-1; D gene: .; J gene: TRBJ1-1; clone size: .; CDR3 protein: CASKGRVENTEAFF; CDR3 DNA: TGCGCCAGCAAGGGGCGGGTGGAGAACACTGAAGCTTTCTTT
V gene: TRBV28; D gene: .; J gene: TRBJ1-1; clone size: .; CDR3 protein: CASSYPSGGHAEAFF; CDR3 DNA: TGTGCCAGCAGTTACCCCTCGGGGGGCCACGCTGAAGCTTTCTTT
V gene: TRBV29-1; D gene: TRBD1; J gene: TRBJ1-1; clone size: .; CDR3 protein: CSVCPGGVGTEAFF; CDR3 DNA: TGCAGCGTCTGCCCAGGGGGGGTAGGCACTGAAGCTTTCTTT
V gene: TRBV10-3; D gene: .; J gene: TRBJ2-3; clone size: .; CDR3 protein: CAISESLSGGPTDTQYF; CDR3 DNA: TGTGCCATCAGTGAGTCTCTGAGCGGAGGCCCGACAGATACGCAGTATTTT
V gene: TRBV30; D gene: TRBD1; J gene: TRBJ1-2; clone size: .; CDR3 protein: CAWRAQGPVSGYTF; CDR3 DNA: TGTGCCTGGAGGGCACAGGGGCCCGTGAGTGGCTACACCTTC
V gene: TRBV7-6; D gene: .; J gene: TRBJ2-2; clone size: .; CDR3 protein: CASSSSGTGELFF; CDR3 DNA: TGTGCCAGCAGCAGCTCCGGGACCGGGGAGCTGTTTTTT
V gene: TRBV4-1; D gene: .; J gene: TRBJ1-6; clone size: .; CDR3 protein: CASSQEGNSPLHF; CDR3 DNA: TGCGCCAGCAGCCAAGAAGGAAATTCACCCCTCCACTTT
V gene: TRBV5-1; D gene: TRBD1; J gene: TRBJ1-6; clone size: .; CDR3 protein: CASSSARIGQGNSPLHF; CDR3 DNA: TGCGCCAGCAGCTCTGCTAGGATCGGACAGGGCAATTCACCCCTCCACTTT
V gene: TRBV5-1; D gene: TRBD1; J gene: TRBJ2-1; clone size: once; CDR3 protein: CASSLTGASNNEQFF; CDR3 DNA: TGCGCCAGCAGCCTCACAGGGGCTAGTAACAATGAGCAGTTCTTC
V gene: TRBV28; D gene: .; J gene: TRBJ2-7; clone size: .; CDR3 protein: CASGYPGRINEQYF; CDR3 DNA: TGTGCCAGCGGATACCCCGGGAGAATAAACGAGCAGTACTTC
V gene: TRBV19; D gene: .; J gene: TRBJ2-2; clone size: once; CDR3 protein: CASRTLANTGELFF; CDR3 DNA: TGTGCCAGTAGGACACTAGCCAACACCGGGGAGCTGTTTTTT
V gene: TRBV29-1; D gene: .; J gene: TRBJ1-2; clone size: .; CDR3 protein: CSVEAAIEPSSYGYTF; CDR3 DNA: TGCAGCGTTGAAGCGGCTATTGAGCCTAGCTCCTATGGCTACACCTTC
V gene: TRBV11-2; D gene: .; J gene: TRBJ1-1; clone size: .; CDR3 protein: CASSLGMVNTEAFF; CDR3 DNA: TGTGCCAGCAGCTTAGGTATGGTGAACACTGAAGCTTTCTTT
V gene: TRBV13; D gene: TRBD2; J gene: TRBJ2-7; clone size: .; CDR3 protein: CASSLDGGVGEQYF; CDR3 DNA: TGTGCCAGCAGCTTAGACGGGGGGGTTGGCGAGCAGTACTTC
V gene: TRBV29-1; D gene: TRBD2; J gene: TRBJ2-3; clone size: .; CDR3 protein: CSASILAGGLADTQYF; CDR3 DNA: TGCAGCGCTAGCATCCTAGCGGGAGGGCTCGCAGATACGCAGTATTTT
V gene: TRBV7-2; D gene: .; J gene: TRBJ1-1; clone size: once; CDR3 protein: CASSHPKNTEAFF; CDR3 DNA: TGTGCCAGCAGCCATCCAAAGAACACTGAAGCTTTCTTT
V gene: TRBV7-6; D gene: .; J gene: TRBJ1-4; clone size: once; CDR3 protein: CASSSGQFNEKLFF; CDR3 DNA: TGTGCCAGCAGCTCCGGACAGTTTAATGAAAAACTGTTTTTT
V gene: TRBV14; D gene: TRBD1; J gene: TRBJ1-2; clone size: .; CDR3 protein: CASSQAGTGVYGYTF; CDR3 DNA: TGTGCCAGCAGCCAAGCCGGGACAGGGGTGTATGGCTACACCTTC
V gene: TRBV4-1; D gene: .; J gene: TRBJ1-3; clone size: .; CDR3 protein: CASSQGRGRSSGNTIYF; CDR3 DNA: TGCGCCAGCAGCCAAGGTCGGGGGCGCAGCTCTGGAAACACCATATATTTT
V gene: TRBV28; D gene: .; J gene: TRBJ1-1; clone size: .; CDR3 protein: CASSLRAEIEAFF; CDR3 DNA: TGTGCCAGCAGTTTAAGGGCCGAAATTGAAGCTTTCTTT
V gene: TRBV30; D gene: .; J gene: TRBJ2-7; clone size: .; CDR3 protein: CAWRNGYEQYF; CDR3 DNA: TGTGCCTGGAGGAACGGCTACGAGCAGTACTTC
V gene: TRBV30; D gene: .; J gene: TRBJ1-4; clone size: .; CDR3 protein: CAWSVSAIEKLFF; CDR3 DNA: TGTGCCTGGAGTGTATCGGCAATTGAAAAACTGTTTTTT
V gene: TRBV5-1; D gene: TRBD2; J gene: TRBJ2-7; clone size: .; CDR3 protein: CASSSGTSGLTSYEQYF; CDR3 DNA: TGCGCCAGCAGCTCAGGGACTAGCGGGCTCACCTCCTACGAGCAGTACTTC
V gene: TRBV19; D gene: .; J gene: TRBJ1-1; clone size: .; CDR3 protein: CASRGLFGTTEAFF; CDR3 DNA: TGTGCCAGTAGAGGCTTATTTGGGACCACTGAAGCTTTCTTT